This TCR beta chain was captured in a study of shared clonotypes between healthy human individuals. Sequencing used immunoSEQ multiplex PCR; TCRdb keeps in-frame clones, though not all of them. The sample includes some 2,100,000 clones, about 94% of them seen just once. As concerns this clone: The same CDR3 can be traced to other DNA sequences in this sample.

CDR1 and CDR2 from the germline V gene are KGHSH and LQKENI. Trimming at V came to 3 bases and at J to 2 bases, leaving 9 bases not matched to a gene. The CDR3 is 16 residues long. The receptor comes from a man aged 18 to 29 in good health. The sample taken for sequencing was naive CD4+ T cells sorted from blood. Subset denoted: CD45RA+ positively selected. This chain connects TRBV18 to TRBJ2-7; 8 nucleotides agree with TRBD2. CDR3 sequence (DNA): TGTGCCAGCTCACCCCCAGGACTAGCAGGAGCCTACGAGCAGTACTTC. Translating it yields CASSPPGLAGAYEQYF.